This is a list of T cell receptor beta chains from one sample in a study of blood T cell repertoires in COVID-19. Profiled with immunoSEQ multiplex PCR; TCRdb holds only in-frame clones, not every one. This sample carries over 400,000 clones, 85% to 90% of them seen once, and the ten largest clones take 7.5% to 9%. Input material: peripheral blood. The source is a woman in her 50s with COVID-19, enrolled during active disease. Both conserved end residues are part of each CDR3. The D gene is left open where the match is weak. Size is stated for part of the rows, as once, few or many counts, or as a class when the clone is expanded.

- | TRBJ2-5 | TRBD2 | TRBV24-1 | TGTGCCACCAGTGACCCCAAGACTAGCGCGGGGGAAGAGACCCAGTACTTC | CATSDPKTSAGEETQYF
- | TRBJ2-7 | - | TRBV6-5 | TGTGCCACCTCCTCGGGCAGGGAACCTACCTACGAGCAGTACTTC | CATSSGREPTYEQYF
- | TRBJ1-3 | - | TRBV30 | TGTGCCTGGAGCGACGGGCCTCCGGGGGGAAACACCATATATTTT | CAWSDGPPGGNTIYF
- | TRBJ1-2 | TRBD1 | TRBV6-5 | TGTGCCAGCAGTTACGGGGGACAGGGGTTGTGGGGCTACACCTTC | CASSYGGQGLWGYTF
- | TRBJ2-2 | - | TRBV20-1 | TGCAGTGCATACAGAGCCGGGGAGCTGTTTTTT | CSAYRAGELFF
- | TRBJ1-1 | TRBD1 | TRBV4-1 | TGCGCCAGCAGACCCCGGGTTGACAGGGGCTACACTGAAGCTTTCTTT | CASRPRVDRGYTEAFF
- | TRBJ1-1 | - | TRBV25-1 | TGTGCCAGCAGTGAATCACTATCGGTCAGGGGTGAAGCTTTCTTT | CASSESLSVRGEAFF
- | TRBJ2-3 | - | TRBV6-5 | TGTGCCAGCAGTCACCCCAACCGGGAGCGGGATACGCAGTATTTT | CASSHPNRERDTQYF
- | TRBJ1-5 | TRBD1 | TRBV2 | TGTGCCAGCAGCGCCGACAGGGGGGGCCAGCCCCAGCATTTT | CASSADRGGQPQHF
- | TRBJ2-7 | - | TRBV18 | TGTGCCAGCTCACCAAGTGGACGGGGAGTCAACTACGAGCAGTACTTC | CASSPSGRGVNYEQYF
- | TRBJ1-2 | - | TRBV4-2 | TGTGCCAGCCAATATAAATCGGGGGGCGGTAACTATGGCTACACCTTC | CASQYKSGGGNYGYTF
few | TRBJ1-4 | - | TRBV7-9 | TGTGCCAGCAGTCCCACCGGGCGGGGTGAAAAACTGTTTTTT | CASSPTGRGEKLFF
- | TRBJ2-2 | TRBD1 | TRBV5-4 | TGTGCCAGCGGGACAGGGGTAGGAGGCACCGGGGAGCTGTTTTTT | CASGTGVGGTGELFF
- | TRBJ1-1 | - | TRBV3-1/TRBV3-2 | TGTGCCAGCGCTGCCGGGAGAGGGAATGAAGCTTTCTTT | CASAAGRGNEAFF
- | TRBJ1-3 | - | TRBV30 | TGTGCCTGGAGTGAGACAGCCCATACCATATATTTT | CAWSETAHTIYF
- | TRBJ1-1 | - | TRBV2 | TGTGCCAGCAGTGTCTGGCAGGGGAACACTGAAGCTTTCTTT | CASSVWQGNTEAFF
- | TRBJ2-7 | TRBD2 | TRBV19 | TGTGCCAGTAGTCTGTACGGAGGACTAGCGGGGACCTTCTCCTACGAGCAGTACTTC | CASSLYGGLAGTFSYEQYF
- | TRBJ1-1 | - | TRBV28 | TGTGCCAGCAGCCTAAGAGCTTTCTTT | CASSLRAFF
- | TRBJ2-3 | - | TRBV27 | TGTGCCAGCAGTTTAATGTTTACTAGTACGAGAGATACGCAGTATTTT | CASSLMFTSTRDTQYF
- | TRBJ1-2 | - | TRBV19 | TGTGCCAGTAGTCCCCTAACAGGGTTAGAAGGCTACACCTTC | CASSPLTGLEGYTF